This T cell receptor beta chain was found in a study of blood T cell repertoires in COVID-19. At the level of the study: Collection of acute and convalescent COVID-19 samples took place in the United States, Italy and Spain. PBMCs, B-cell-depleted T cells, or T cells were the source of the cDNA or gDNA that made up the material.

Original processing notes: Amplified reference gene primers provided the basis for estimating nucleated cell counts. TCRdb keeps only in-frame clones here, not all; method: immunoSEQ multiplex PCR. V and J calls and clone size are copied from that table; D and trimming were computed from the DNA. Of 100,000 to 150,000 clones listed, 83% are singletons. Sequencing input: peripheral blood. This TCR was sampled from an elderly man with active or convalescent COVID-19.

The CDR3 is CASSSNWADNQPQHF. Here the CDR3 DNA reads TGTGCCAGCAGTTCTAATTGGGCAGACAATCAGCCCCAGCATTTT. The gene calls are TRBV6-2 or TRBV6-3 and TRBJ1-5, with D unclear. This CDR3 has 15 residues. V lost 4 bases, J lost 3 bases, and 13 bases lay in between. The germline V gene has CDR1 MNHEY and CDR2 SVGEGT.